This T cell receptor beta chain was found in a study of cytomegalovirus exposure and HLA in healthy donors. Study outcomes and limitations: For most TCR beta V segments, an earlier analysis put the productive rate at about 87% or about 30% of the time.

Primers: 60 Vbeta forward and 13 Jbeta reverse. Some clones are missing from TCRdb's copy, which holds only in-frame ones; the method was immunoSEQ multiplex PCR. The sample holds more than 100,000 clones, about 61% seen once. Points on this clone: Antigen specificity is unknown.

Donors were nominally healthy when sampled, though unrecorded immune exposures were likely. V was trimmed by 3 bases and J by 2 bases, leaving 14 bases between them. The length of the CDR3 is 15 residues. In germline, CDR1 is LNHNV, CDR2 YYDKDF (reference sequence). J is TRBJ2-7 and V is TRBV15, with D possibly TRBD1 on 6 matching bases. The receptor comes from a woman in her 40s in good health and CMV-seronegative. Sequenced material: PBMCs. The chain's CDR3 is CATSRGTGPPYEQYF. CDR3 in DNA: TGTGCCACCAGCAGGGGTACAGGGCCCCCCTACGAGCAGTACTTC.